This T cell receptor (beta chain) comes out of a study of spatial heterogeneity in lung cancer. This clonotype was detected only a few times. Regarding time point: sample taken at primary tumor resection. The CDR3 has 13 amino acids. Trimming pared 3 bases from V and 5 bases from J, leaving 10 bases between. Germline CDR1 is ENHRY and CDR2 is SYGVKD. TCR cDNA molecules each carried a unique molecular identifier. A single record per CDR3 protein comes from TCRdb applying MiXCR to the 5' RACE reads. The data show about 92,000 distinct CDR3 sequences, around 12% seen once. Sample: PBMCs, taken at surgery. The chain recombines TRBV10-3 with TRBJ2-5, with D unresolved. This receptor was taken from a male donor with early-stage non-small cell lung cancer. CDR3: CAISEFPEETQYF. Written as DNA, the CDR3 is TGTGCCATCAGTGAATTCCCTGAGGAGACCCAGTACTTC.